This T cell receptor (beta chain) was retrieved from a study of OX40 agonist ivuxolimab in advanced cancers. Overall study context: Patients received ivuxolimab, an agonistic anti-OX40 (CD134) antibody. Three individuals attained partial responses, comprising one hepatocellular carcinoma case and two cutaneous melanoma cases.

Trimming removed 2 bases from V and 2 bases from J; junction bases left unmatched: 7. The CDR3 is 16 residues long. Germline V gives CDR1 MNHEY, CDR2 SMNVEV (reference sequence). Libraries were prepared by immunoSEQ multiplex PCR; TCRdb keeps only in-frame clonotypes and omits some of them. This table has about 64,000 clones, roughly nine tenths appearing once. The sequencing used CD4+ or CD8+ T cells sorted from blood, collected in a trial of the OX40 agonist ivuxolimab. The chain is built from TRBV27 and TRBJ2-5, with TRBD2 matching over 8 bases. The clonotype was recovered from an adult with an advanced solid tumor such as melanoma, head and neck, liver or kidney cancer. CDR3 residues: CASSLGLAGGQETQYF. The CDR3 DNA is TGTGCCAGCAGTTTAGGTCTCGCGGGGGGACAAGAGACCCAGTACTTC.